These 17 T cell receptor beta chains were all obtained from the same sample, sequenced in a study of blood T cell repertoires in COVID-19. Some clones are missing from TCRdb's copy, which holds only in-frame ones; the method was immunoSEQ multiplex PCR. The table lists about 55,000 clones, 80% to 85% of them singletons. The sequenced sample was peripheral blood. These receptors originate from a human donor in a cohort sampled during active or convalescent COVID-19.

V is TRBV7-2 and J is TRBJ1-1; 7 nucleotides agree with TRBD1. The trim removed 5 bases at V and 4 bases at J, leaving 4 bases unmatched. This CDR3 contains 13 residues. The germline CDR1 and CDR2 sequences are SGHTA and FQGNSA. The CDR3 bases are TGTGCCAGCAGCCCGTACAGGGGCACTGAAGCTTTCTTT. It codes for CASSPYRGTEAFF.

The V and J genes are TRBV19 and TRBJ1-4, with 9 bases matching TRBD1. Looked up from germline, CDR1 is LNHDA and CDR2 is SQIVND (reference sequence). The CDR3 is made up of 15 amino acids. J lost 5 bases, V lost 4 bases, and 5 bases had no gene match. The DNA for the CDR3 is TGTGCCAGTAGTACAACAGGGGGCGCGAATGAAAAACTGTTTTTT. It translates to CASSTTGGANEKLFF.

The chain joins TRBV29-1 to TRBJ2-5, with D tentatively TRBD1 (6 bases). Germline CDR1 reads SQVTM; CDR2 reads ANQGSEA. This CDR3 comprises 11 residues. V was cut by 7 bases and J by 1 base, with 7 bases left in between. The CDR3 protein is CSGTVQETQYF. DNA of the CDR3: TGCAGCGGGACAGTCCAAGAGACCCAGTACTTC.

Concerning this clone: Other DNA sequences of this sample code for an identical CDR3. The V gene is TRBV9, the J gene TRBJ2-3; 10 nucleotides line up with TRBD2. Germline V CDR1 and CDR2: SGDLS, YYNGEE. V gave up 0 bases and J gave up 4 bases; unmatched junction bases: 5. The CDR3 contains 16 residues. CDR3 in DNA: TGTGCCAGCAGCGTAGGGGCTAGCGGGGGCGCAGATACGCAGTATTTT. As protein: CASSVGASGGADTQYF. Full variable domain (outside the CDR3, taken from reference TRBV9 and TRBJ2-3): DSGVTQTPKHLITATGQRVTLRCSPRSGDLSVYWYQQSLDQGLQFLIQYYNGEERAKGNILERFSAQQFPDLHSELNLSSLELGDSALYFCASSVGASGGADTQYFGPGTRLTVL.

The CDR3, as DNA: TGTGCCAGCAGCAAGGACATATTGAACACTGAAGCTTTCTTT. As protein: CASSKDILNTEAFF. V usage is TRBV7-3 and J usage is TRBJ1-1; TRBD1 is a possible D gene (5 bases). This CDR3 comprises 14 residues. Trimming shortened V by 5 bases and J by 0 bases, and 10 bases separated the two germline ends. In germline, CDR1 is SGHTA, CDR2 FQGTGA.

V is TRBV6-5 and J is TRBJ1-1; the match to TRBD1 covers 7 bases. The length of the CDR3 is 13 residues. V trimming: 6 bases; J trimming: 5 bases; junction bases outside the gene matches: 6. Germline V gene data show CDR1 as MNHEY and CDR2 as SVGAGI. CDR3: CASRRQGETEAFF. The DNA of the CDR3 is TGTGCCAGCAGACGACAGGGAGAGACTGAAGCTTTCTTT.

The chain employs TRBV6-2 or TRBV6-3 and TRBJ2-7; TRBD1 matches at 8 bases. The V segment lost 5 bases and the J segment 6 bases; nucleotides outside the gene matches: 9. There are 14 residues in the CDR3. Germline V gene sequence: CDR1 MNHEY, CDR2 SVGEGT. The CDR3 sequence: CASSTGTGPGEQYF. The CDR3, as DNA: TGTGCCAGCAGTACTGGGACAGGTCCTGGCGAGCAGTACTTC.

The CDR3: CASSQAARDRRYQPQHF. CDR3 bases: TGTGCCAGCAGCCAAGCCGCCCGGGACAGGCGGTATCAGCCCCAGCATTTT. V is TRBV14 and J is TRBJ1-5; 8 bases are a match to TRBD1. Germline trimming cut 1 base from V and 5 bases from J; bases unmatched to any gene: 10. Germline CDR1 is SGHDN and CDR2 is FVKESK. The CDR3 extends over 17 amino acids.

This clone was observed once. The V and J genes are TRBV29-1 and TRBJ1-1; the D is unclear. The CDR3 contains 15 residues. The germline V gene has CDR1 SQVTM and CDR2 ANQGSEA. Trimming cost V 1 base and J 6 bases, with 18 bases left between them. CDR3 in amino acids: CSVEGGRTYGAEAFF. CDR3 nucleotides: TGCAGCGTTGAAGGAGGGAGGACTTATGGGGCTGAAGCTTTCTTT.

In DNA form, the CDR3 reads TGCAGCGTTGAAGGGGGGGTAGATCTACGGGAGCAGTACTTC. Translated: CSVEGGVDLREQYF. This sequence joins TRBV29-1 and TRBJ2-7, with D maybe TRBD2 (6 bases). V dropped 1 base and J dropped 7 bases, with 17 bases sitting between them. The CDR3 loop spans 14 amino acids. CDR1 SQVTM and CDR2 ANQGSEA come from the germline V gene.

This clone was seen once. The chain carries TRBV6-2 or TRBV6-3 and TRBJ2-1; possible D gene TRBD1, 5 bases. Germline values: CDR1 MNHEY, CDR2 SVGEGT. The V and J ends lost 0 bases and 1 base respectively, with 10 bases between them. CDR3 length: 16 amino acids. CDR3 amino acids: CASSYSSRASYNEQFF. CDR3 coding DNA: TGTGCCAGCAGTTACTCGAGCAGGGCGTCCTACAATGAGCAGTTCTTC.

The gene calls are TRBV9 and TRBJ2-7; possible D gene TRBD1, 6 bases. The CDR3 is 14 amino acids. Germline V gene data show CDR1 as SGDLS and CDR2 as YYNGEE. V was trimmed by 0 bases and J by 7 bases, leaving 14 bases between them. The CDR3 nucleotides read TGTGCCAGCAGCGTAGGGCAGGGGAGTAGGGAGCAGTACTTC. Translated: CASSVGQGSREQYF.

The CDR3 nucleotides are TGTGCCAGCAGTTATCAGGGGGCCAGCACAGATACGCAGTATTTT. This codes for CASSYQGASTDTQYF. The chain couples TRBV6-5 to TRBJ2-3; TRBD1 matches 8 bases. Germline lookup yields CDR1 MNHEY and CDR2 SVGAGI. CDR3 length: 15 residues. Germline trimming cut 3 bases from V and 0 bases from J; bases unmatched to any gene: 2.

This clone was seen once. The V gene is TRBV19, the J gene TRBJ1-1; D not certain. Trimming removed 1 base at V and 7 bases at J, with 4 bases between. Per germline, CDR1 LNHDA and CDR2 SQIVND (reference sequence). The CDR3 covers 11 residues. The CDR3: CASSIVGEAFF. CDR3 DNA: TGTGCCAGTAGTATAGTCGGTGAAGCTTTCTTT.

V usage is TRBV30 and J usage is TRBJ2-1; 12 positions agree with TRBD2. This CDR3 contains 15 residues. CDR1 is GTSNPN and CDR2 is SVGIG in the germline V gene (reference sequence). The J segment lost 4 bases and the V segment lost 1 base, leaving 2 bases of the junction unmatched. The chain's CDR3 is CAWSAGLAGYNEQFF. CDR3 in DNA: TGTGCCTGGAGTGCTGGACTAGCGGGGTACAATGAGCAGTTCTTC.

The chain employs TRBV5-6 and TRBJ2-3; maybe TRBD1 (5 bases). V lost 3 bases and J lost 3, with 11 bases in between. In germline, CDR1 is SGHDT, CDR2 YYEEEE. The CDR3 sequence is 14 residues long. The CDR3 DNA sequence: TGTGCCAGCAGCTCCAGGGCCGGAACAGATACGCAGTATTTT. Translating gives CASSSRAGTDTQYF.

The CDR3 region is CASSPTSGNEQFF. For the CDR3, the DNA is TGTGCCAGCAGCCCGACTAGCGGCAATGAGCAGTTCTTC. The gene calls are TRBV11-3 and TRBJ2-1; TRBD2 matches at 9 bases. The germline V gene encodes CDR1 SGHNT and CDR2 YENEEA. The trim removed 5 bases at V and 6 bases at J, leaving 2 bases unmatched. This CDR3 contains 13 residues.